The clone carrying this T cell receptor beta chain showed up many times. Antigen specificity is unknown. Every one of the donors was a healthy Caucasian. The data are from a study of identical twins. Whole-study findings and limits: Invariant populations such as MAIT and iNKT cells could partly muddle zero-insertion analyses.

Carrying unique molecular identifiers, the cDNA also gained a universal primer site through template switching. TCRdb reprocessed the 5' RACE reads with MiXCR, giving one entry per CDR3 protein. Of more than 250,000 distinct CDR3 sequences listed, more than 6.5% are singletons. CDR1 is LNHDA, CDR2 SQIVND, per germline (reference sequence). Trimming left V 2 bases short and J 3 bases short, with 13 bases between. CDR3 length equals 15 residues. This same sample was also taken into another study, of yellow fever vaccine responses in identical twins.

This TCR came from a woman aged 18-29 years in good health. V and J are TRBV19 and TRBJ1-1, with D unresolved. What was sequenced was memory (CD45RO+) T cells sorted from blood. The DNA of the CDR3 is TGTGCCAGTAGTATACAGCTCGGAGGGCACACTGAAGCTTTCTTT. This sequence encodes CASSIQLGGHTEAFF.